A single sample is the source of the 27 T cell receptor beta chains below, sequenced in a study of T cell clonality in common variable immunodeficiency. The table came from immunoSEQ multiplex PCR; TCRdb's copy has only in-frame clones and leaves some out. The sample yields about 81,000 clones, without any singletons. Sequenced sample: peripheral blood mononuclear cells. The receptor set was obtained from a person aged 18-70 years in good health.

This clone was observed at least ten times. The CDR3 end lies 3 residues beyond the end of the read and is filled in from the germline J gene. This sequence joins TRBV19 and TRBJ2-1; 10 nucleotides agree with TRBD2. This CDR3 is built from 18 residues. The V gene end was trimmed by 2 bases and the J gene end by 2 bases; junction bases not matched to a gene: 9. CDR1 is LNHDA, CDR2 SQIVND, per germline (reference sequence). CDR3 region: CASSIFVGAGGAYNEQFF. CDR3 DNA (partial): TGTGCCAGTAGTATATTCGTCGGAGCGGGAGGGGCCTACAATGAG.

This clone was recorded at least ten times. The observed sequence ends 3 residues before the CDR3 terminus, with the missing tail filled in from the germline J gene. V gene TRBV6-2 or TRBV6-3 combines with J gene TRBJ1-1; 8 bases align to TRBD1. In germline, CDR1 is MNHEY, CDR2 SVGEGT. The CDR3 has 15 amino acids. V lost 6 bases and J lost 1; bases outside the gene matches: 7. The covered CDR3 bases are TGTGCCAGCAGACTTCAGGGACAGGAGAACACTGAA. Translated, it gives CASRLQGQENTE. The whole CDR3 reads CASRLQGQENTEAFF.

Turning to this clone: The read gets to within 3 residues of the CDR3 end, and the germline J gene fills in the rest. This chain connects TRBV29-1 to TRBJ2-1, with 11 bases matching TRBD2. The CDR3 runs to 13 residues. Germline V gene lookup returns CDR1 SQVTM and CDR2 ANQGSEA. Losses at the gene ends were 4 bases for V and 8 bases for J; bases not matched to a gene: 4. The DNA read from the CDR3 is TGCAGCGTTGGTAGCGGGAGGGCCGATGAG. Amino acids: CSVGSGRADE. From start to end, the CDR3 is CSVGSGRADEQFF.

There are many counts of this clone. With the read ending 3 residues before the CDR3 end, the germline J gene is used to fill in that end. The J gene is TRBJ2-6, the V gene TRBV19; no firm D call. V lost 6 bases and J 0 bases, leaving 9 bases between the germline ends. Germline assignment: CDR1 LNHDA and CDR2 SQIVND (reference sequence). The CDR3 consists of 15 residues. The DNA read from the CDR3 is TGTGCCAGTAGGGGCGACGACTCTGGGGCCAACGTC. Encoded protein: CASRGDDSGANV. The full CDR3 sequence reads CASRGDDSGANVLTF.

The sample holds many counts of this clone. The read falls 3 residues short of the CDR3 end, and the missing part is taken from the germline J gene. The chain joins TRBV20-1 to TRBJ1-6; TRBD1 agrees at 7 bases. CDR3 length equals 15 residues. CDR1 and CDR2 (germline): DFQATT, SNEGSKA (reference sequence). The ends lost 4 bases at V and 5 bases at J; junction bases unmatched: 8. CDR3 bases read: TGCAGTGCTAATACCGGGACAGCAAATAATTCACCC. This translates into CSANTGTANNSP. The whole CDR3 sequence reads CSANTGTANNSPLHF.

This clone came up many times. Sequencing ends 3 residues short of the CDR3 end; the germline J gene provides the rest. The chain couples TRBV20-1 to TRBJ2-6; 8 bases align to TRBD2. V lost 0 bases, J lost 0 bases, and 1 base stayed unmatched. Germline CDR1 and CDR2: DFQATT and SNEGSKA (reference sequence). This CDR3 comprises 16 residues. The CDR3 loop is CSARDRGGSGANVLTF. The sequenced CDR3 bases are TGCAGTGCTAGAGATCGGGGGGGCTCTGGGGCCAACGTC.

This clone was detected many times. Read sequence stops 3 residues before the CDR3 end, and the germline J gene provides the missing end. V is TRBV18 and J is TRBJ2-7; 8 nucleotides agree with TRBD1. The CDR3 consists of 16 residues. Trimming took 4 bases from V and 1 from J; bases not matched to a gene: 9. The germline CDR1 and CDR2 sequences are KGHSH and LQKENI. The CDR3 bases that were read are TGTGCCAGCTCACGCCCAACCGGGACAGGATCCTACGAG. It codes for CASSRPTGTGSYE. The entire CDR3 is CASSRPTGTGSYEQYF. Drawing the rest from reference TRBV18 and TRBJ2-7, the complete variable domain is NAGVMQNPRHLVRRRGQEARLRCSPMKGHSHVYWYRQLPEEGLKFMVYLQKENIIDESGMPKERFSAEFPKEGPSILRIQQVVRGDSAAYFCASSRPTGTGSYEQYFGPGTRLTVT.

This clone was recorded many times. The DNA ends 3 residues before the CDR3 does, and the rest of the CDR3 is filled in from the germline J gene. J is TRBJ2-7 and V is TRBV28; D is ambiguous. Germline V gene lookup returns CDR1 MDHEN and CDR2 SYDVKM. V gave up 4 bases and J gave up 0 bases, with 16 bases separating them. This CDR3 spans 16 amino acids. The sequenced part of the CDR3 DNA is TGTGCCAGCAGTTCCTACCTATGGTTCGGCTCCTACGAG. It codes for CASSSYLWFGSYE. The full CDR3 protein reads CASSSYLWFGSYEQYF.

This clone was picked up many times. The CDR3 end falls 3 residues outside the read, so it is completed with the germline J gene. The genes are TRBV19 and TRBJ2-1, with 7 bases that match TRBD1. V dropped 5 bases and J dropped 8; count of bases not matched to a gene: 12. The germline CDR1 and CDR2 sequences are LNHDA and SQIVND (reference sequence). This CDR3 is 15 amino acids long. The part of the CDR3 DNA that was read is TGTGCCAGTAGTGCCCAGGGGGATGTGGGATATGAG. It codes for CASSAQGDVGYE. The whole CDR3 reads CASSAQGDVGYEQFF.

Concerning this clone itself: The missing CDR3 end, 3 residues past where the read stops, is filled in from the germline J gene. This sequence joins TRBV5-5 and TRBJ2-7; 8 bases agree with TRBD1. Germline V gene lookup returns CDR1 SGHKS and CDR2 YYEKEE (reference sequence). V gave up 2 bases and J gave up 5 bases; unmatched junction bases: 3. This CDR3 spans 13 amino acids. The CDR3 bases that were read are TGTGCCAGCAGCTTCGACAGGGGAAACGAG. Its protein product is CASSFDRGNE. The full CDR3 is CASSFDRGNEQYF.

In its sample, this clone was seen many times. The DNA read from the CDR3 is TGTGCCAGCAGAGAATTCGGGGGTTTTAATCAGCCC. Its translation is CASREFGGFNQP. The full-length CDR3 reads as CASREFGGFNQPQHF. The chain uses TRBV6-1 and TRBJ1-5; TRBD1 is a possible D gene (5 bases). With the read ending 3 residues before the CDR3 end, the germline J gene is used to fill in that end. V gave up 6 bases and J gave up 4 bases, with 16 bases separating them. This CDR3 is 15 amino acids long. Germline CDR1 is MNHNS and CDR2 is SASEGT.

This clone appeared a few times. The CDR3 sequence: CASSQGTSEIYEQYF. CDR3 DNA, as far as it was read: TGTGCCAGCAGCCAAGGGACTAGCGAGATTTACGAG. The chain links TRBV7-9 to TRBJ2-7; TRBD2 matches 10 bases. The observed sequence ends 3 residues before the CDR3 terminus, with the missing tail filled in from the germline J gene. CDR3 length: 15 residues. The ends lost 5 bases at V and 4 bases at J; junction bases unmatched: 8. Germline V gene data show CDR1 as SEHNR and CDR2 as FQNEAQ (reference sequence).

This clone was found a few times. The CDR3 extends 3 residues past the end of the read, so its final part is completed from the germline J gene. V gene TRBV2 combines with J gene TRBJ2-7, with 10 bases identical to TRBD2. The CDR3 loop spans 17 amino acids. J gave up 2 bases and V 3 bases, and 10 bases lay outside the gene matches. CDR1 SNHLY and CDR2 FYNNEI come from the germline V gene. The CDR3 loop is CASSDLAGDLITYEQYF. The CDR3 bases that were read are TGTGCCAGCAGTGATCTAGCGGGAGACCTTATAACCTACGAG.

There are many counts of this clone. Read sequence stops 3 residues before the CDR3 end, and the germline J gene provides the missing end. V gene TRBV6-2 or TRBV6-3 combines with J gene TRBJ2-3, with TRBD2 identical over 11 bases. Germline CDR1 and CDR2: MNHEY and SVGEGT. The CDR3 extends over 15 amino acids. The V gene end was trimmed by 6 bases and the J gene end by 1 base; junction bases not matched to a gene: 3. The CDR3 region is CASRELAGGTDTQYF. Partial CDR3 DNA: TGTGCCAGCAGGGAACTAGCGGGAGGCACAGATACG.

This clone was counted at least ten times. The DNA ends 3 residues before the CDR3 does, and the rest of the CDR3 is filled in from the germline J gene. This rearrangement joins TRBV5-4 to TRBJ2-4; the D call may be TRBD1 or TRBD2 (5 bases each). The V end was cut by 3 bases, the J end by 7 bases, with 20 bases between. The CDR3 sequence is 16 residues long. From germline, CDR1 is SGHNT and CDR2 YYREEE (reference sequence). The sequenced CDR3 bases are TGTGCCAGCAGCTATGACCGGGCCCTAGAGGGGAACATT. Translation: CASSYDRALEGNI. The whole CDR3 region reads CASSYDRALEGNIQYF.

This clone was picked up many times. The read halts 3 residues ahead of the CDR3 end, with the missing end drawn from the germline J gene. V is TRBV20-1 and J is TRBJ2-7; 8 bases agree with TRBD1. The V and J ends lost 5 bases and 6 bases, in that order; junction bases with no gene match: 9. The germline CDR1 and CDR2 sequences are DFQATT and SNEGSKA (reference sequence). This CDR3 spans 13 amino acids. The CDR3 DNA, read in part, is TGCAGTGCTCAGAGGACAGGGTTGGGCGAG. Translated: CSAQRTGLGE. The whole CDR3 sequence is CSAQRTGLGEQYF.

This clone came up many times. The DNA ends 3 residues before the CDR3 does, and the rest of the CDR3 is filled in from the germline J gene. The V and J genes are TRBV29-1 and TRBJ2-7; D is perhaps TRBD1 or TRBD2 (5 bases each). The CDR3 is made up of 13 amino acids. With 5 bases removed from V and 0 bases from J, the gap between germline ends came to 11 bases. The germline CDR1 and CDR2 sequences are SQVTM and ANQGSEA. CDR3: CSVRSGSSYEQYF. CDR3 DNA (partial): TGCAGCGTTCGTTCAGGGAGCTCCTACGAG.

This clone has at least ten counts. The read terminates 3 residues ahead of where the CDR3 ends, so the germline J gene completes it. The same CDR3 can be traced to other DNA sequences in this sample. The chain has TRBV18 and TRBJ2-3; no firm D call. Germline V gene data show CDR1 as KGHSH and CDR2 as LQKENI. The V end lost 3 bases, the J end lost 3 bases, and 7 bases lay between the germline ends. There are 13 residues in the CDR3. CDR3 DNA, as far as it was read: TGTGCCAGCTCACCGCCAGCGACAGATACG. It codes for CASSPPATDT. The whole CDR3 protein is CASSPPATDTQYF.

This clone was seen many times. The part of the CDR3 DNA that was read is TGCGCCAGCAGCTTGGAAAGACAGGGGACAGGAGAGACC. It specifies CASSLERQGTGET. The whole CDR3 region reads CASSLERQGTGETQYF. This chain uses TRBV5-1 with TRBJ2-5, with 8 bases matching TRBD1. With the read ending 3 residues before the CDR3 end, the germline J gene is used to fill in that end. The CDR3 spans 16 residues. V shed 0 bases and J 4 bases; nucleotides not matched to a gene: 8. Germline V gene data show CDR1 as SGHRS and CDR2 as YFSETQ.

This clone was observed at least ten times. The DNA ends 3 residues before the CDR3 does, and the rest of the CDR3 is filled in from the germline J gene. The chain has TRBV20-1 and TRBJ2-1, with 8 nucleotides matching TRBD2. CDR1 and CDR2 (germline): DFQATT, SNEGSKA (reference sequence). Trimming cost V 3 bases and J 0 bases; bases outside gene matches: 7. The length of the CDR3 is 16 residues. The part of the CDR3 DNA that was read is TGCAGTGCTAGTTCTAGCGGGTTTAGCTCCTACAATGAG. Residues: CSASSSGFSSYNE. The full CDR3 is CSASSSGFSSYNEQFF.

This clone was seen repeatedly, ten times or more. One end of the junction does not line up with germline, which may come from a read error. Coverage ceases 3 residues before the CDR3 finishes, and the germline J gene fills in the end. This chain links TRBV4-2 with TRBJ2-2; 11 nucleotides match TRBD2. The germline CDR1 and CDR2 sequences are LGHNA and YNFKEQ. CDR3 length: 17 residues. This CDR3 is CASSQVDSGRAGGELFF. The CDR3 DNA, read in part, is TGCGCCAGCAGCCAAGTCGATAGCGGGAGGGCAGGCGGGGAG.

This clone was counted many times. The CDR3 end lies 3 residues beyond the end of the read and is filled in from the germline J gene. The chain employs TRBV19 and TRBJ1-1, with 7 bases lining up with TRBD1. After removal of 0 bases from V and 6 bases from J, the junction contained 7 bases not matched to a gene. The germline V gene encodes CDR1 LNHDA and CDR2 SQIVND (reference sequence). The CDR3 sequence is 15 residues long. The sequenced part of the CDR3 DNA is TGTGCCAGTAGTATAGACGGCAGGGGGTACGCTGAA. Translating it yields CASSIDGRGYAE. The complete CDR3 sequence is CASSIDGRGYAEAFF.

Concerning this clone itself: The read gets to within 3 residues of the CDR3 end, and the germline J gene fills in the rest. V gene TRBV7-9 combines with J gene TRBJ2-1, with 8 bases aligning to TRBD1. The CDR3 loop spans 14 amino acids. V lost 1 base, J lost 9 bases, and 5 bases stayed unmatched. Germline V lookup: CDR1 SEHNR, CDR2 FQNEAQ (reference sequence). The sequenced CDR3 bases are TGTGCCAGCAGCTTAGTGGGACAGGCGGGTGAG. This encodes CASSLVGQAGE. The full CDR3 reads CASSLVGQAGEQFF.

This clone was counted ten times or more. The CDR3 end lies 3 residues beyond the end of the read and is filled in from the germline J gene. The V and J genes are TRBV5-1 and TRBJ2-3; TRBD2 aligns across 7 bases. This CDR3 comprises 15 residues. Per the germline V gene, CDR1 is SGHRS and CDR2 is YFSETQ. The J segment lost 3 bases and the V segment lost 2 bases, leaving 6 bases of the junction unmatched. CDR3 region: CASSFPLAETDTQYF. CDR3 DNA (partial): TGCGCCAGCAGCTTCCCTCTAGCGGAGACAGATACG.

This clone occurred a few times. The read falls 3 residues short of the CDR3 end, and the missing part is taken from the germline J gene. This chain uses TRBV20-1 with TRBJ2-7, with 15 nucleotides matching TRBD2. Germline assignment: CDR1 DFQATT and CDR2 SNEGSKA (reference sequence). CDR3 length equals 18 residues. With V trimmed by 0 bases and J by 2 bases, 8 bases remained unmatched. The covered CDR3 bases are TGCAGTGCTAGAGAAGAAGGACTAGCGGGAGGGCCTCCCTACGAG. This translates into CSAREEGLAGGPPYE. The entire CDR3 reads CSAREEGLAGGPPYEQYF.

This clone occurred many times. The chain's CDR3 is CASSQVLYGNEQFF. The sequenced CDR3 bases are TGTGCCAGCAGCCAAGTTCTATACGGGAATGAG. The chain recombines TRBV3-1 (or the pseudogene TRBV3-2) with TRBJ2-1; D is unresolved. The DNA ends 3 residues before the CDR3 does, and the rest of the CDR3 is filled in from the germline J gene. Germline CDR1 and CDR2: LGHDT and YNNKEL (reference sequence). V lost 1 base, J lost 7 bases, and 11 bases lay in between. This CDR3 is 14 amino acids long.

There are many counts of this clone. The observed sequence ends 3 residues before the CDR3 terminus, with the missing tail filled in from the germline J gene. This chain joins TRBV4-1 and TRBJ2-2, with D tentatively TRBD1 (6 bases). Per germline, CDR1 MGHRA and CDR2 YSYEKL. Trimming removed 6 bases at V and 5 bases at J, with 10 bases between. The CDR3 contains 13 residues. CDR3 DNA (partial): TGCGCCAGCAGAAAAGGGGGAACCGGGGAG. It codes for CASRKGGTGE. The full CDR3 reads CASRKGGTGELFF.